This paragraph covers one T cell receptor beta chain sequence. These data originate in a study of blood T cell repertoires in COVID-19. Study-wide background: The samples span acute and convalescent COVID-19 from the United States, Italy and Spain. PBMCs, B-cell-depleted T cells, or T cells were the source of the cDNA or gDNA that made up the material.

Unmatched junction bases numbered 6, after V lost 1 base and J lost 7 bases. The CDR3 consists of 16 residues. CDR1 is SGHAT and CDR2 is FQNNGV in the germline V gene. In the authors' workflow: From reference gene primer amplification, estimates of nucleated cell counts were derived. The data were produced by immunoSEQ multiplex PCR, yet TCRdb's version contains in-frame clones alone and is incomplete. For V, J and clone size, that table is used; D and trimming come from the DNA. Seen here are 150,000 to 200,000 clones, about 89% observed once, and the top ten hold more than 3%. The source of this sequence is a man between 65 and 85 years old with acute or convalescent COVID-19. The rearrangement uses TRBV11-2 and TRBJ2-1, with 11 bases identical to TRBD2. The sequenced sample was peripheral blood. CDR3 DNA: TGTGCCAGCAGCTTAGGGGGGACTAGCGGTGGGAATGAGCAGTTCTTC. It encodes CASSLGGTSGGNEQFF.